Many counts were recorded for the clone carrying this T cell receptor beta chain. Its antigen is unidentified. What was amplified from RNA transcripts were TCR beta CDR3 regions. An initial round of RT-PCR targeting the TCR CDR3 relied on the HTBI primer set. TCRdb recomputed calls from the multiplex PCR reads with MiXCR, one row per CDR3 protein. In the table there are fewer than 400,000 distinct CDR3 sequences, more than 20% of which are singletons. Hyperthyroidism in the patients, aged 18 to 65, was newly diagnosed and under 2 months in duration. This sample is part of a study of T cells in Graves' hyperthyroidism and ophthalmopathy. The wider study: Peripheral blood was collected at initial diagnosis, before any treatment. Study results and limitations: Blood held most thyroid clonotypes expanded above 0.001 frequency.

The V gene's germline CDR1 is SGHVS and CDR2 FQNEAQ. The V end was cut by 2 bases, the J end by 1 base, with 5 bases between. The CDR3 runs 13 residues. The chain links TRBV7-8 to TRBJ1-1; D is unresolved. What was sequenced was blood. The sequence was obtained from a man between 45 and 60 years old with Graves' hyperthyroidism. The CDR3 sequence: CASSLYRNTEAFF. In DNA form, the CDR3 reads TGTGCCAGCAGCTTATATAGGAACACTGAAGCTTTCTTT.